Below are 25 T cell receptor beta chains sequenced from a single sample in a study of blood T cell repertoires in COVID-19. Sequencing was performed with immunoSEQ multiplex PCR; in TCRdb, only in-frame clones are kept and a portion is missing. In the table there are about 120,000 clones, about 86% of which are singletons. Sequenced sample: peripheral blood. These receptors were obtained from a woman in her 50s with active or convalescent COVID-19.

As to this clone: One end of the junction does not line up with germline, which may come from a read error. The J gene is TRBJ1-3, the V gene TRBV6-5; D is unresolved. The CDR3 has 15 amino acids. The germline V gene has CDR1 MNHEY and CDR2 SVGAGI. CDR3 nucleotides: TGTACCAGCAGTTTGGGAGCCTACTCTGGAAACACCATATATTTT. It translates to CTSSLGAYSGNTIYF.

The CDR3 protein is CASIFTGMGYGYTF. The CDR3 nucleotides are TGTGCCAGCATCTTTACAGGGATGGGGTATGGCTACACCTTC. The chain has TRBV21-1 and TRBJ1-2; the table names TRBD1, a call not compared with the DNA. TRBV21-1 is a pseudogene. The CDR3 spans 14 residues.

This chain connects TRBV30 to TRBJ2-1, with a tentative D call TRBD2 (6 bases). Germline-derived CDR1 and CDR2 are GTSNPN and SVGIG (reference sequence). Trimming removed 3 bases from V and 1 base from J, with 13 bases in between. This CDR3 is 15 amino acids long. The CDR3 nucleotides read TGTGCCTGGAGCCGGGGACTTCAATCCTACAATGAGCAGTTCTTC. Protein sequence: CAWSRGLQSYNEQFF.

For the CDR3, the DNA is TGTGCCAGCAGCTCAGGACAGGGGTCAGTCACAGATACGCAGTATTTT. This sequence encodes CASSSGQGSVTDTQYF. The chain couples TRBV7-2 to TRBJ2-3, with TRBD1 identical over 9 bases. Germline-derived CDR1 and CDR2 are SGHTA and FQGNSA. V trimming: 4 bases; J trimming: 2 bases; junction bases outside the gene matches: 7. The CDR3 is 16 residues long.

The chain links TRBV18 to TRBJ1-1; the match to TRBD1 covers 10 bases. Germline values: CDR1 KGHSH, CDR2 LQKENI. V dropped 3 bases and J dropped 4; count of bases not matched to a gene: 5. This CDR3 is 15 amino acids long. Written as DNA, the CDR3 is TGTGCCAGCTCACCGGGACAGGGGTTCAGCACTGAAGCTTTCTTT. Its protein product is CASSPGQGFSTEAFF.

The CDR3 DNA sequence: TGTGCCAGCAGTGAAGGAGTAGCGGCAGATACGCAGTATTTT. This codes for CASSEGVAADTQYF. The chain is built from TRBV6-1 and TRBJ2-3, with TRBD2 as a possible D gene (6 bases). The germline gives CDR1 MNHNS, CDR2 SASEGT. This CDR3 contains 14 residues. Trimming cost V 1 base and J 4 bases, with 9 bases left between them.

V gene TRBV19 combines with J gene TRBJ2-3, with 11 bases identical to TRBD2. The germline V gene encodes CDR1 LNHDA and CDR2 SQIVND (reference sequence). The V gene end was trimmed by 3 bases and the J gene end by 5 bases; junction bases not matched to a gene: 4. The CDR3 length is 15 residues. This CDR3 is CASSISGRAVDTQYF. The CDR3 region has the DNA TGTGCCAGTAGTATTAGCGGGAGGGCCGTAGATACGCAGTATTTT.

The genes are TRBV28 and TRBJ2-5; tentative D call: TRBD2 (6 bases). Per germline, CDR1 MDHEN and CDR2 SYDVKM. The length of the CDR3 is 14 residues. Deletions cut 7 bases from V and 5 bases from J, with 17 bases between. The CDR3 nucleotides read TGTGCCAGCACTAGACCGGGACTTTGGGAGACCCAGTACTTC. This gives the protein CASTRPGLWETQYF.

The chain uses TRBV28 and TRBJ1-4; D is unresolved. V was trimmed by 2 bases and J by 4 bases, leaving 17 bases between them. In germline, CDR1 is MDHEN, CDR2 SYDVKM. The CDR3 is made up of 17 amino acids. CDR3 protein: CASSLARIRSINEKLFF. The CDR3 DNA sequence: TGTGCCAGCAGTTTAGCACGGATCCGGAGTATTAATGAAAAACTGTTTTTT. The complete variable domain, with remaining parts taken from reference TRBV28 and TRBJ1-4, reads DVKVTQSSRYLVKRTGEKVFLECVQDMDHENMFWYRQDPGLGLRLIYFSYDVKMKEKGDIPEGYSVSREKKERFSLILESASTNQTSMYLCASSLARIRSINEKLFFGSGTQLSVL.

The CDR3 bases are TGCGCCAGCAGCAACGGACAGGGAGGAGAGACCCAGTACTTC. Protein: CASSNGQGGETQYF. V is TRBV5-1 and J is TRBJ2-5; 8 positions agree with TRBD1. The CDR3 is 14 residues long. Germline V CDR1 and CDR2: SGHRS, YFSETQ. Germline trimming cut 4 bases from V and 4 bases from J; bases unmatched to any gene: 6.

The gene calls are TRBV6-2 or TRBV6-3 and TRBJ1-2, with D perhaps matching TRBD1 (6 bases). CDR3 size: 13 residues. In germline, CDR1 is MNHEY, CDR2 SVGEGT. V was cut by 5 bases and J by 4 bases, with 11 bases left in between. CDR3 DNA: TGTGCCAGCAGTCCCCAGGGGCCCTATGGCTACACCTTC. Translating gives CASSPQGPYGYTF.

The rearrangement uses TRBV20-1 and TRBJ1-2, with 7 bases fitting TRBD1. Germline V gene sequence: CDR1 DFQATT, CDR2 SNEGSKA (reference sequence). V was clipped by 3 bases and J by 3 bases; unmatched bases: 7. This CDR3 comprises 14 residues. CDR3 amino acids: CSASGQAPDYGYTF. The DNA of the CDR3 is TGCAGTGCTAGTGGACAGGCACCCGACTATGGCTACACCTTC.

The V call is TRBV12-3 or TRBV12-4, the J call TRBJ1-2, with D possibly being TRBD1 (6 bases). The V end lost 6 bases, the J end lost 2 bases, and 10 bases lay between the germline ends. There are 13 residues in the CDR3. The DNA for the CDR3 is TGTGCCAGCAGGGGAGGGGGAAACTATGGCTACACCTTC. Encoded protein: CASRGGGNYGYTF.

The chain links TRBV19 to TRBJ1-5, with TRBD1 identical over 9 bases. CDR1 and CDR2 (germline): LNHDA, SQIVND (reference sequence). J was trimmed by 4 bases and V by 5 bases; bases with no gene match: 6. The CDR3 extends over 15 amino acids. The CDR3 nucleotides read TGTGCCAGTAGTGATACAGGGGGCCCTAATCAGCCCCAGCATTTT. Amino acids: CASSDTGGPNQPQHF. The variable domain in full, completed from reference TRBV19 and TRBJ1-5, reads DGGITQSPKYLFRKEGQNVTLSCEQNLNHDAMYWYRQDPGQGLRLIYYSQIVNDFQKGDIAEGYSVSREKKESFPLTVTSAQKNPTAFYLCASSDTGGPNQPQHFGDGTRLSIL.

The chain carries TRBV15 and TRBJ1-6; D gene ambiguous. Trimming removed 0 bases at V and 0 bases at J, with 3 bases between. The CDR3 sequence is 15 residues long. Germline V CDR1 and CDR2: LNHNV, YYDKDF (reference sequence). In DNA form, the CDR3 reads TGTGCCACCAGCAGAGAGAGCTCCTATAATTCACCCCTCCACTTT. This translates into CATSRESSYNSPLHF.

The CDR3 nucleotides read TGCGCCAGCAGCTTAAGCGGGAGCACAGATACGCAGTATTTT. Translating it yields CASSLSGSTDTQYF. V is TRBV5-1 and J is TRBJ2-3; D possibly corresponds to TRBD2 (6 bases). The CDR3 runs to 14 residues. V shed 2 bases and J shed 0 bases, with 7 bases lying between them. Germline V gives CDR1 SGHRS, CDR2 YFSETQ. Supplemented by reference TRBV5-1 and TRBJ2-3, the full variable domain reads KAGVTQTPRYLIKTRGQQVTLSCSPISGHRSVSWYQQTPGQGLQFLFEYFSETQRNKGNFPGRFSGRQFSNSRSEMNVSTLELGDSALYLCASSLSGSTDTQYFGPGTRLTVL.

This sequence joins TRBV20-1 and TRBJ1-1; 8 nucleotides match TRBD1. Losses at the gene ends were 3 bases for V and 10 bases for J; bases not matched to a gene: 13. Germline CDR1 DFQATT, CDR2 SNEGSKA (reference sequence). CDR3 length equals 14 residues. DNA of the CDR3: TGCAGTGCTAGTAGGGAAGGACAGGGCCCCGGAGCTTTCTTT. This gives the protein CSASREGQGPGAFF.

The chain uses TRBV14 and TRBJ1-4; 7 bases fit TRBD1. V lost 5 bases and J lost 1; bases outside the gene matches: 1. The germline V gene encodes CDR1 SGHDN and CDR2 FVKESK. The CDR3 extends over 14 amino acids. CDR3 nucleotides: TGTGCCAGCAGCTACAGGGGAACTAATGAAAAACTGTTTTTT. Protein product: CASSYRGTNEKLFF.

CDR3 sequence (DNA): TGTGCCAGCAGTCTCCCGTCGAGACTAGGATCCCCCTACGAGCAGTACTTC. Its translation: CASSLPSRLGSPYEQYF. The chain has TRBV6-6 and TRBJ2-7; D possibly corresponds to TRBD2 (6 bases). The V end was cut by 5 bases, the J end by 2 bases, with 22 bases between. The CDR3 covers 17 residues. The germline V gene has CDR1 MNHNY and CDR2 SVGAGI (reference sequence).

This chain links TRBV21-1 with TRBJ2-7; the tabulated D call, TRBD2, remains unverified against the DNA. TRBV21-1 constitutes a pseudogene. This CDR3 comprises 16 residues. CDR3 sequence reads: CASSKRFDWSSYEQYF. The CDR3 nucleotides are TGTGCCAGCAGCAAAAGATTTGACTGGAGCTCCTACGAGCAGTACTTC.

This clone was detected only once. The chain employs TRBV7-9 and TRBJ2-3, with 7 bases aligning to TRBD2. The CDR3 runs 14 residues. The germline CDR1 and CDR2 sequences are SEHNR and FQNEAQ (reference sequence). V was pared by 4 bases and J by 4 bases, with 5 bases of the junction left unmatched. The DNA for the CDR3 is TGTGCCAGCAGCTGGGGGGGGATGGCAGATACGCAGTATTTT. Translated: CASSWGGMADTQYF. The full variable domain, with the rest looked up from reference TRBV7-9 and TRBJ2-3, is DTGVSQNPRHKITKRGQNVTFRCDPISEHNRLYWYRQTLGQGPEFLTYFQNEAQLEKSRLLSDRFSAERPKGSFSTLEIQRTEQGDSAMYLCASSWGGMADTQYFGPGTRLTVL.

The gene calls are TRBV19 and TRBJ1-5; D may be TRBD1 (6 bases). The CDR3 spans 14 residues. CDR1 is LNHDA, CDR2 SQIVND, per germline (reference sequence). Trimming left V 7 bases short and J 10 bases short, with 20 bases between. Here the CDR3 DNA reads TGTGCCAGTACAGAAAGGGGGGGCCCCCACCCCCAGCATTTT. Translated: CASTERGGPHPQHF.

CDR3 in DNA: TGTGCCAGCAGTTACGGACTAGCGGGAGGCCCCAGCACAGATACGCAGTATTTT. Protein product: CASSYGLAGGPSTDTQYF. This sequence joins TRBV6-2 or TRBV6-3 and TRBJ2-3; 14 bases line up with TRBD2. This CDR3 contains 18 residues. Trimming cost V 2 bases and J 0 bases; bases outside gene matches: 4. CDR1 is MNHEY, CDR2 SVGEGT, per germline.

V is TRBV12-3 or TRBV12-4 and J is TRBJ2-4; 8 nucleotides match TRBD1. The CDR3 is made up of 12 amino acids. J gave up 9 bases and V 7 bases, and 5 bases lay outside the gene matches. The CDR3 sequence: CASTPGGVIQYF. The CDR3 nucleotides read TGTGCCAGCACCCCAGGGGGCGTCATTCAGTACTTC.

The rearrangement links TRBV5-5 to TRBJ2-7, with 7 nucleotides matching TRBD1. V was clipped by 6 bases and J by 2 bases; unmatched bases: 8. CDR3 length: 14 residues. Germline V gene sequence: CDR1 SGHKS, CDR2 YYEKEE (reference sequence). The CDR3 loop reads CASTRGDSTYEQYF. CDR3 nucleotide sequence: TGTGCCAGCACCAGAGGGGACAGCACCTACGAGCAGTACTTC.